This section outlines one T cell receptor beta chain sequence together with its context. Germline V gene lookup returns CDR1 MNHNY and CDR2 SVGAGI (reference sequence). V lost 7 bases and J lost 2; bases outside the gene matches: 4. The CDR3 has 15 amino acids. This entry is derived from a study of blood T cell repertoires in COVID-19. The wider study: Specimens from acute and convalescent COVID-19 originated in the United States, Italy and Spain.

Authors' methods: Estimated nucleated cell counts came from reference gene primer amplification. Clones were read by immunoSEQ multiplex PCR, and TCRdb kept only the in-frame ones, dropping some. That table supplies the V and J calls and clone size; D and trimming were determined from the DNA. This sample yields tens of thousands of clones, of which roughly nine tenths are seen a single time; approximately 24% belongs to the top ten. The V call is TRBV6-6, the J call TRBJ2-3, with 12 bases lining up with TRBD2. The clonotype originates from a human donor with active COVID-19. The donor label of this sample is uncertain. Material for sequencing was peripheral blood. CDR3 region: CASNGLAGYTDTQYF. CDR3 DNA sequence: TGTGCCAGCAACGGACTAGCGGGGTACACAGATACGCAGTATTTT.